These 18 T cell receptor beta chains were all obtained from the same sample, sequenced in a study of cytomegalovirus exposure and HLA in healthy donors. PCR used 60 Vbeta primers and 13 Jbeta primers. Repertoires were generated with immunoSEQ multiplex PCR, while TCRdb's copy carries only in-frame clones and drops some. The sample lists 150,000 to 160,000 clones, 65% to 85% seen once, with roughly 5.5% in the top ten. Specimen: PBMCs. The receptor source for this set is a middle-aged woman in good health and CMV-seropositive.

The chain combines TRBV30 with TRBJ2-7; 12 nucleotides match TRBD2. This CDR3 is 16 amino acids long. The germline CDR1 and CDR2 sequences are GTSNPN and SVGIG (reference sequence). V dropped 5 bases and J dropped 2; count of bases not matched to a gene: 10. The CDR3 is CAWEGGLAGYTYEQYF. The DNA for the CDR3 is TGTGCCTGGGAGGGAGGACTAGCGGGATACACCTACGAGCAGTACTTC.

The DNA of the CDR3 is TGTGCCAGCAGTCCCCAGGGACTAGCGGCCTACGAGCAGTACTTC. It translates to CASSPQGLAAYEQYF. The gene calls are TRBV6-5 and TRBJ2-5, with 11 nucleotides matching TRBD2. The end of the DNA aligns better with TRBJ2-7, so the J call may be wrong. From germline, CDR1 is MNHEY and CDR2 SVGAGI. The CDR3 length is 15 residues.

The V call is TRBV14, the J call TRBJ2-7; weak D call: TRBD1 (5 bases). Germline V lookup: CDR1 SGHDN, CDR2 FVKESK. V was cut by 3 bases and J by 2 bases, with 23 bases left in between. The CDR3 runs 18 residues. CDR3 bases: TGTGCCAGCAGCCAGATAGGAAAGGGGCCATTTCGGGCCTACGAGCAGTACTTC. As protein: CASSQIGKGPFRAYEQYF.

This chain links TRBV4-2 with TRBJ2-7; 7 positions agree with TRBD2. V was clipped by 0 bases and J by 9 bases; unmatched bases: 8. The CDR3 loop spans 14 amino acids. Germline assignment: CDR1 LGHNA and CDR2 YNFKEQ. The CDR3 sequence is CASSQELARRAQYF. CDR3 nucleotides: TGTGCCAGCAGCCAAGAACTAGCGAGACGAGCGCAGTACTTC.

The rearrangement links TRBV5-1 to TRBJ2-1; 7 bases fit TRBD2. V was clipped by 4 bases and J by 8 bases; unmatched bases: 12. The CDR3 covers 15 residues. Germline V gives CDR1 SGHRS, CDR2 YFSETQ. The CDR3 protein is CASSPSGNRADEQFF. The CDR3 DNA sequence: TGCGCCAGCAGCCCGAGCGGGAATAGGGCGGATGAGCAGTTCTTC.

The sample holds one count of this clone. V usage is TRBV19 and J usage is TRBJ2-3; D not certain. The V gene lost 4 bases and the J gene lost 4 bases, with 9 bases spanning the gap. Germline V gene data show CDR1 as LNHDA and CDR2 as SQIVND (reference sequence). CDR3 length: 13 residues. The CDR3 DNA sequence: TGTGCCAGTAGTACGACCCGGGCAGATACGCAGTATTTT. Residues: CASSTTRADTQYF.

The V call is TRBV30, the J call TRBJ2-7; 7 nucleotides line up with TRBD2. CDR1 is GTSNPN, CDR2 SVGIG, per germline (reference sequence). CDR3 length: 15 residues. V gave up 3 bases and J gave up 6 bases; unmatched junction bases: 14. The DNA for the CDR3 is TGTGCCTGGAGAGTAGGACTAGGTGGACTAGGCGAGCAGTACTTC. Translation gives CAWRVGLGGLGEQYF. Complete variable domain (other parts from reference TRBV30 and TRBJ2-7): SQTIHQWPATLVQPVGSPLSLECTVEGTSNPNLYWYRQAAGRGLQLLFYSVGIGQISSEVPQNLSASRPQDRQFILSSKKLLLSDSGFYLCAWRVGLGGLGEQYFGPGTRLTVT.

This chain links TRBV23-1 with TRBJ2-5, with D tentatively TRBD2 (5 bases). TRBV23-1 is treated as an ORF (open reading frame) with a function not yet certain. The V and J ends lost 6 bases and 1 base respectively, with 24 bases between them. The CDR3 consists of 18 residues. The CDR3 reads CASSPDRDLQLPQETQYF. In DNA form, the CDR3 reads TGCGCCAGCAGCCCCGACCGGGATCTCCAATTACCCCAAGAGACCCAGTACTTC.

This clone was seen more than once but under ten times. J is TRBJ2-5 and V is TRBV6-5, with a tentative D call TRBD2 (5 bases). Germline V gives CDR1 MNHEY, CDR2 SVGAGI. The CDR3 is 14 residues long. The V gene lost 6 bases and the J gene lost 1 base, with 12 bases spanning the gap. CDR3 in amino acids: CASSPSYLQETQYF. As DNA, the CDR3 is TGTGCCAGCAGCCCTAGCTACCTCCAAGAGACCCAGTACTTC.

For the CDR3, the DNA is TGTGCCAGCAGTTTATCAAGAGGGAACGAGCAGTACTTC. This translates into CASSLSRGNEQYF. The chain couples TRBV27 to TRBJ2-7; D possibly corresponds to TRBD2 (5 bases). CDR3 size: 13 residues. Germline CDR1 and CDR2: MNHEY and SMNVEV (reference sequence). V dropped 0 bases and J dropped 5 bases, with 8 bases sitting between them.

The J gene is TRBJ1-1, the V gene TRBV5-1; TRBD1 might be the D (5 bases). Germline-derived CDR1 and CDR2 are SGHRS and YFSETQ. The CDR3 is 14 residues long. Trimming pared 4 bases from V and 3 bases from J, leaving 13 bases between. The CDR3 here is CASSPRGGDTEAFF. The DNA of the CDR3 is TGCGCCAGCAGCCCCCGGGGGGGGGACACTGAAGCTTTCTTT.

The chain combines TRBV30 with TRBJ2-3; 7 bases match TRBD2. Trimming at V came to 0 bases and at J to 5 bases, leaving 14 bases not matched to a gene. CDR3 size: 17 residues. CDR1 and CDR2 from the germline V gene are GTSNPN and SVGIG (reference sequence). For the CDR3, the DNA is TGTGCCTGGAGTGTAGGTCTAATCGCGGGAGCGGAAGATACGCAGTATTTT. This encodes CAWSVGLIAGAEDTQYF.

CDR3 sequence reads: CASSVDPSGSEQYF. DNA of the CDR3: TGTGCCAGCAGCGTAGATCCTAGCGGGAGCGAGCAGTACTTC. This chain links TRBV9 with TRBJ2-7, with 10 bases lining up with TRBD2. J was trimmed by 6 bases and V by 0 bases; bases with no gene match: 3. The CDR3 loop spans 14 amino acids. Per germline, CDR1 SGDLS and CDR2 YYNGEE.

This chain uses TRBV5-1 with TRBJ1-2; 9 bases are shared with TRBD1. The CDR3 extends over 16 amino acids. V trimming: 7 bases; J trimming: 6 bases; junction bases outside the gene matches: 16. Germline CDR1 reads SGHRS; CDR2 reads YFSETQ. CDR3 in DNA: TGCGCCAGCGCCTCCTCGCCCGGGACAGGGATCGATGGCTACACCTTC. Its translation: CASASSPGTGIDGYTF.

This clone was seen just once. This chain joins TRBV2 and TRBJ1-1; 11 nucleotides agree with TRBD1. The CDR3 runs 16 residues. V lost 6 bases and J lost 5; bases outside the gene matches: 11. In germline, CDR1 is SNHLY, CDR2 FYNNEI. The CDR3 region has the DNA TGTGCCAGCAGCATGGACAGGGGGCGCGGTATGACTGAAGCTTTCTTT. It yields the protein CASSMDRGRGMTEAFF.

The chain combines TRBV7-8 with TRBJ2-7, with 7 bases fitting TRBD2. The CDR3 consists of 14 residues. With V trimmed by 0 bases and J by 3 bases, 2 bases remained unmatched. CDR1 and CDR2 (germline): SGHVS, FQNEAQ. The CDR3 sequence is CASSLARGFYEQYF. The CDR3 coding sequence is TGTGCCAGCAGCTTAGCGCGGGGGTTCTACGAGCAGTACTTC.

This clone turned up a few times. The genes are TRBV27 and TRBJ2-3; TRBD2 might be the D (6 bases). The CDR3 spans 14 residues. Germline V CDR1 and CDR2: MNHEY, SMNVEV (reference sequence). With 5 bases removed from V and 1 base from J, the gap between germline ends came to 10 bases. The CDR3 DNA reads as TGTGCCAGCAGTCCGACTAGTGGCACAGATACGCAGTATTTT. Residues: CASSPTSGTDTQYF.

This rearrangement joins TRBV5-1 to TRBJ1-1; possibly TRBD1 for D (6 bases). The germline V gene encodes CDR1 SGHRS and CDR2 YFSETQ. The CDR3 is made up of 15 amino acids. The V and J ends lost 2 bases and 4 bases respectively, with 15 bases between them. The CDR3 is CASSLNLQGSTEAFF. DNA for the CDR3: TGCGCCAGCAGCTTAAACTTACAGGGATCCACTGAAGCTTTCTTT.